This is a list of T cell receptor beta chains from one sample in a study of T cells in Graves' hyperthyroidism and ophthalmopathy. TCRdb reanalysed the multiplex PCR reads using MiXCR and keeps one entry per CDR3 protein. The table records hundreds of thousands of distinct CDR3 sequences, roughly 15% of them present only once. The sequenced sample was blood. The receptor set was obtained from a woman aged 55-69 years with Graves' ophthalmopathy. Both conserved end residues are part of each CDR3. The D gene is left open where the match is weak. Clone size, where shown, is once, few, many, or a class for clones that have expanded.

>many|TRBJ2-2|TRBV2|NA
CASSRGETGHTGELFF
TGTGCCAGCAGCAGGGGGGAGACAGGGCACACCGGGGAGCTGTTTTTT
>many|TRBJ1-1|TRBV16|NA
CASSPSRGAFF
TGTGCCAGCAGCCCCAGCCGGGGAGCTTTCTTT
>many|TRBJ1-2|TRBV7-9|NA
CASSLLARPNYGYTF
TGTGCCAGCAGCTTATTGGCAAGGCCTAACTATGGCTACACCTTC
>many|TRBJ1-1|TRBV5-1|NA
CASSRGQGGDTEAFF
TGCGCCAGCAGCAGAGGACAAGGTGGCGACACTGAAGCTTTCTTT
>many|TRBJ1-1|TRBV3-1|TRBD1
CASSHRQGGTEAFF
TGTGCCAGCAGCCACAGACAGGGTGGCACTGAAGCTTTCTTT
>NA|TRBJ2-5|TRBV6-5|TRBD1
CASSYSGTGNSLVYF
TGTGCCAGCAGTTACTCTGGGACAGGGAACTCCCTGGTCTACTTC
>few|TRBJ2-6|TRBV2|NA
CASSPFSSGANVLTF
TGTGCCAGCAGTCCTTTTAGCTCTGGGGCCAACGTCCTGACTTTC
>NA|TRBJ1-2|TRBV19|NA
CASSIAAQGAYGYTF
TGTGCCAGTAGTATAGCCGCACAGGGCGCCTATGGCTACACCTTC
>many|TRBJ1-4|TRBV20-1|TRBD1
CSAREDRPGEKLFF
TGCAGTGCTAGAGAGGACAGGCCGGGGGAAAAACTGTTTTTT
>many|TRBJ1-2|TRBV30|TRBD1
CAWSEGQGGRYTF
TGTGCCTGGAGTGAGGGACAGGGTGGTCGCTACACCTTC
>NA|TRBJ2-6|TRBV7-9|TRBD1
CASSLGGTASGANVLTF
TGTGCCAGCAGCTTAGGGGGGACAGCCTCTGGGGCCAACGTCCTGACTTTC
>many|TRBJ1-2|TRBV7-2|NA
CASSFSVNYGYTF
TGTGCCAGCAGCTTCTCAGTTAACTATGGCTACACCTTC
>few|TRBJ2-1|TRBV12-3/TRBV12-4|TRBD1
CASTGTGISYNEQFF
TGTGCCAGCACCGGGACAGGGATCTCCTACAATGAGCAGTTCTTC
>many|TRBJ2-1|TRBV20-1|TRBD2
CSATPGLAGRYEQFF
TGCAGTGCTACCCCGGGACTAGCGGGAAGGTATGAGCAGTTCTTC
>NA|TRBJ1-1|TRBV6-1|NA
CATTDRIETEAFF
TGTGCCACTACGGACAGAATTGAAACTGAAGCTTTCTTT
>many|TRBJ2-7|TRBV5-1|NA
CASSCLEQYF
TGCGCCAGCAGCTGCCTCGAGCAGTACTTC
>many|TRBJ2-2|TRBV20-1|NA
CSARGGHNTGELFF
TGCAGTGCTAGAGGGGGACACAACACCGGGGAGCTGTTTTTT
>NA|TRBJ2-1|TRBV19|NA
CASSPEEGLPYNEQFF
TGTGCCAGTAGTCCAGAGGAGGGCCTCCCCTACAATGAGCAGTTCTTC
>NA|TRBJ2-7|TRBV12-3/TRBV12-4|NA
CASSLAYGHEQYF
TGTGCCAGCAGTTTAGCATACGGACACGAGCAGTACTTC
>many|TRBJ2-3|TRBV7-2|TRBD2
CASSPRGVRASGLPGTDTQYF
TGTGCCAGCAGCCCCCGAGGGGTAAGGGCTAGCGGCCTTCCGGGCACAGATACGCAGTATTTT
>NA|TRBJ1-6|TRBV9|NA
CASSPPLFNSPLHF
TGTGCCAGCAGCCCCCCGCTGTTTAATTCACCCCTCCACTTT
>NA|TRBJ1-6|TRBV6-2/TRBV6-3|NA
CTSSSGADNSPLHF
TGTACCAGCAGTTCGGGGGCAGATAATTCACCCCTCCACTTT
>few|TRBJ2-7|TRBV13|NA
CASSLNEEGYEQYF
TGTGCCAGCAGTCTTAACGAGGAAGGCTACGAGCAGTACTTC
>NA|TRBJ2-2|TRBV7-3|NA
CASRDLDSRGELFF
TGTGCCAGCAGGGACTTGGACTCTCGAGGAGAGCTGTTTTTT
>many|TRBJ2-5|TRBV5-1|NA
CASTFAWGETQYF
TGCGCCAGCACCTTTGCCTGGGGAGAGACCCAGTACTTC
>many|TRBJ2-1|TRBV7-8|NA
CASSARLRNEQFF
TGTGCCAGCAGCGCGCGACTACGCAATGAGCAGTTCTTC
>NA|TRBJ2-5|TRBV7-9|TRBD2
CASSFTSGLETQYF
TGTGCCAGCAGCTTTACTAGCGGACTAGAGACCCAGTACTTC
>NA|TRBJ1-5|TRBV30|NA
CAWGGRGDQPQHF
TGTGCCTGGGGAGGCAGGGGAGATCAGCCCCAGCATTTT
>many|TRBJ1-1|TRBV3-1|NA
CASTLREVDTEAFF
TGTGCCAGCACCCTCAGGGAGGTTGACACTGAAGCTTTCTTT
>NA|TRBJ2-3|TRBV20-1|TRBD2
CSRSLAGGFPPDTQYF
TGCAGCCGAAGTCTAGCGGGAGGTTTCCCGCCAGATACGCAGTATTTT
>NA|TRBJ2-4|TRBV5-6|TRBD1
CASSGRTGGKNIQYF
TGTGCCAGCAGCGGACGGACAGGGGGAAAAAACATTCAGTACTTC
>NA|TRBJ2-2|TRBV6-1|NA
CASSSGRRSTGELFF
TGTGCCAGCAGTTCCGGACGGCGATCCACCGGGGAGCTGTTTTTT
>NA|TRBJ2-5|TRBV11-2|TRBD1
CASSLRTGGLQETQYF
TGTGCCAGCAGCCTAAGGACAGGGGGGCTACAAGAGACCCAGTACTTC
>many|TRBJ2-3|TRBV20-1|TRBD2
CSARGLAGGGSTDTQYF
TGCAGTGCTCGTGGACTAGCGGGAGGAGGTAGCACAGATACGCAGTATTTT
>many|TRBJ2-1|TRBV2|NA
CASTQGYNEQFF
TGTGCCAGTACACAGGGTTACAATGAGCAGTTCTTC
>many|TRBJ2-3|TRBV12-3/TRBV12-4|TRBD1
CASTWDRGSDTQYF
TGTGCCAGCACCTGGGACAGGGGCTCAGATACGCAGTATTTT
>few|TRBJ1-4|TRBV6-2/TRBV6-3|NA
CASSESNRGEKLFF
TGTGCCAGCAGCGAAAGCAACCGAGGCGAAAAACTGTTTTTT
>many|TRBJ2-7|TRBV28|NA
CASTTLSGPRPYEQYF
TGTGCCAGCACAACCCTCAGCGGCCCCCGGCCCTACGAGCAGTACTTC
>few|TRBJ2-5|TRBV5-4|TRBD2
CASSSLAAGTQYF
TGTGCCAGCAGCTCTCTAGCGGCAGGGACCCAGTACTTC
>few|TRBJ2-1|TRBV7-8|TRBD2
CASSPGLENNEQFF
TGTGCCAGCAGCCCGGGACTAGAAAACAATGAGCAGTTCTTC
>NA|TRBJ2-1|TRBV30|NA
CAWNSGTNAGEQFF
TGTGCCTGGAATTCTGGGACAAACGCGGGTGAGCAGTTCTTC
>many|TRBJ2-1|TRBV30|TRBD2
CAWSGGLVAGGLGEQFF
TGTGCCTGGAGCGGGGGCCTGGTCGCGGGAGGGCTGGGTGAGCAGTTCTTC
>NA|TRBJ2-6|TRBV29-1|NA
CSVERQSGANVLTF
TGCAGCGTTGAAAGGCAGTCGGGGGCCAACGTCCTGACTTTC
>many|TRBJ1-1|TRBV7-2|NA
CASSLGGPQNTEAFF
TGTGCCAGCAGCTTAGGGGGCCCGCAGAACACTGAAGCTTTCTTT
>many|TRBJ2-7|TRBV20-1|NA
CSARDEDGMAFEQYF
TGCAGTGCTAGAGATGAGGACGGGATGGCCTTCGAGCAGTACTTC
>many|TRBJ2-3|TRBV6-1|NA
CASGLGAADTDTQYF
TGTGCCAGCGGATTGGGGGCCGCCGACACAGATACGCAGTATTTT
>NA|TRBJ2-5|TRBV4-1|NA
CASSPPLWRDQETQYF
TGCGCCAGCAGCCCCCCCCTATGGCGGGACCAAGAGACCCAGTACTTC
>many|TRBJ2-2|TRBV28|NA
CASRRTRAMGELFF
TGTGCCAGCAGGCGCACGAGGGCAATGGGGGAGCTGTTTTTT
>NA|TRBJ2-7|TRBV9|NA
CASSVAGVATSYEQYF
TGTGCCAGCAGCGTAGCTGGGGTAGCGACCTCCTACGAGCAGTACTTC
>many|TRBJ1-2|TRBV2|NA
CASSDLGKDYGYTF
TGTGCCAGCAGTGACCTTGGCAAGGACTATGGCTACACCTTC
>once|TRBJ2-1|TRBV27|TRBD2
CASSSRLAGGPTSYNEQFF
TGTGCCAGCAGTTCCAGACTAGCGGGAGGGCCGACTTCCTACAATGAGCAGTTCTTC
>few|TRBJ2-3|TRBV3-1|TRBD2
CASSPSGLAGGPMDTQYF
TGTGCCAGCAGCCCTTCGGGACTAGCGGGAGGGCCGATGGATACGCAGTATTTT
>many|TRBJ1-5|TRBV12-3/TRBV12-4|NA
CASRPTGGNQPQHF
TGTGCCAGCAGACCGACAGGCGGAAATCAGCCCCAGCATTTT
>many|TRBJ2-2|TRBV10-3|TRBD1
CAISSGTGATGELFF
TGTGCCATCAGCTCCGGGACAGGGGCCACCGGGGAGCTGTTTTTT